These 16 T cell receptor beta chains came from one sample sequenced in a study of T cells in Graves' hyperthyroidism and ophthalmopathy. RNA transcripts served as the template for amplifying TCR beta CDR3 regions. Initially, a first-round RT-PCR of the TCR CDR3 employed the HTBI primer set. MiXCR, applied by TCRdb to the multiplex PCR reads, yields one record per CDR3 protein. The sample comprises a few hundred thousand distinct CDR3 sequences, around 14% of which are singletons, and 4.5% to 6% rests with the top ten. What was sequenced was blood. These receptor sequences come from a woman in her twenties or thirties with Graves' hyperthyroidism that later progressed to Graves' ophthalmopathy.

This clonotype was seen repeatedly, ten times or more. CDR3 region: CASHGPGYGYTF. CDR3 nucleotides: TGTGCCAGCCACGGACCTGGGTATGGCTACACCTTC. The rearrangement links TRBV3-1 to TRBJ1-2; unclear D gene. This CDR3 contains 12 residues. The germline V gene encodes CDR1 LGHDT and CDR2 YNNKEL (reference sequence). Trimming left V 8 bases short and J 5 bases short, with 12 bases between. Looking up the rest from reference TRBV3-1 and TRBJ1-2 gives the full variable domain: DTAVSQTPKYLVTQMGNDKSIKCEQNLGHDTMYWYKQDSKKFLKIMFSYNNKELIINETVPNRFSPKSPDKAHLNLHINSLELGDSAVYFCASHGPGYGYTFGSGTRLTVV.

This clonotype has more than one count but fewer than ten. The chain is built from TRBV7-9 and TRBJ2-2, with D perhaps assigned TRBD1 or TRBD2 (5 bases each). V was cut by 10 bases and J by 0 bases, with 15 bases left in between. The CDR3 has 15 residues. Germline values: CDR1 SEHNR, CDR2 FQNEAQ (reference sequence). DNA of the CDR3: TGTGCCAAAGTGGAGGACACCGCGAACACCGGGGAGCTGTTTTTT. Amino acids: CAKVEDTANTGELFF. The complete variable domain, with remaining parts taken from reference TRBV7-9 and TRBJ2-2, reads DTGVSQNPRHKITKRGQNVTFRCDPISEHNRLYWYRQTLGQGPEFLTYFQNEAQLEKSRLLSDRFSAERPKGSFSTLEIQRTEQGDSAMYLCAKVEDTANTGELFFGEGSRLTVL.

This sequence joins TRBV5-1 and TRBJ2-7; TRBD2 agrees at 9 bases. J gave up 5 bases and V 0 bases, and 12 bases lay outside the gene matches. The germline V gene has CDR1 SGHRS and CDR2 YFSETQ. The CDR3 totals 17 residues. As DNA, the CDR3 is TGCGCCAGCAGCTTGGGCGGGAGGGCCTCAACTTCCCACGAGCAGTACTTC. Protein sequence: CASSLGGRASTSHEQYF.

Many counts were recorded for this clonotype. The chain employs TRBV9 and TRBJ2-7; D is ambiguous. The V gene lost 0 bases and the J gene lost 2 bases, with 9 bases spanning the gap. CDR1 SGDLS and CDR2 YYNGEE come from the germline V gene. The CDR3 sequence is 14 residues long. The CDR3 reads CASSVVADTYEQYF. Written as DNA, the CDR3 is TGTGCCAGCAGCGTAGTCGCGGATACCTACGAGCAGTACTTC.

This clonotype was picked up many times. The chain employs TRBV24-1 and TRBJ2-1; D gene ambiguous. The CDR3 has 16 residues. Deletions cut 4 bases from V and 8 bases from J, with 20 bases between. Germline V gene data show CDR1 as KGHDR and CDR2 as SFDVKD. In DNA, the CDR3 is TGTGCCACCAGTGACCCCACCGGGTCTACCAACGATGAGCAGTTCTTC. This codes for CATSDPTGSTNDEQFF.

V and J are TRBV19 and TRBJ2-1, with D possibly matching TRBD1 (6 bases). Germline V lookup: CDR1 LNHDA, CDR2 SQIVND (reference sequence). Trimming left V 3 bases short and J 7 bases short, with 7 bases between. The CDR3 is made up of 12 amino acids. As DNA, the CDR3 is TGTGCCAGTAGTATTACAGGGAATGAGCAGTTCTTC. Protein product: CASSITGNEQFF.

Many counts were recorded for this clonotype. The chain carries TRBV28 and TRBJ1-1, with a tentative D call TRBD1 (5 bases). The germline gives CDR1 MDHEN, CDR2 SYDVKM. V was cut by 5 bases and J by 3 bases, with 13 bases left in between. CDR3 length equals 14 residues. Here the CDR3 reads CASSTTPGDTEAFF. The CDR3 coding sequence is TGTGCCAGCAGTACGACTCCGGGGGACACTGAAGCTTTCTTT.

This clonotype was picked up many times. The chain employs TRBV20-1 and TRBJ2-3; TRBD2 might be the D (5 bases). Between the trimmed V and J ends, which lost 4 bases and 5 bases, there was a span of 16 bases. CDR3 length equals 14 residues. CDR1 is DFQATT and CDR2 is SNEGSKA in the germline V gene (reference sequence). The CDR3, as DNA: TGCAGTGCTAACCCCCATACAAGCGGAGATACGCAGTATTTT. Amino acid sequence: CSANPHTSGDTQYF.

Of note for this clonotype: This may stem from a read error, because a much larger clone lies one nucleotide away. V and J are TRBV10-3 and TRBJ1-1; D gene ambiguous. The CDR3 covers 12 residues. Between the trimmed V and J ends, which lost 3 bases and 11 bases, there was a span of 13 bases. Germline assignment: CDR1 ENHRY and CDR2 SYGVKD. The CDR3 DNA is TGTGCCATCAGTGACATGATAGGAGAGGCTTTCTTT. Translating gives CAISDMIGEAFF.

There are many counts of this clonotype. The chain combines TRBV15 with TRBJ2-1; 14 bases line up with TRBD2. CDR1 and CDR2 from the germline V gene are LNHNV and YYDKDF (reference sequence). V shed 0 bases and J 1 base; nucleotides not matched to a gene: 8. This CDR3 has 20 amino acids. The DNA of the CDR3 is TGTGCCACCAGCAGAGAGGACGGGACTAGCGGGAGCGTGTCCTACAATGAGCAGTTCTTC. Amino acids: CATSREDGTSGSVSYNEQFF.

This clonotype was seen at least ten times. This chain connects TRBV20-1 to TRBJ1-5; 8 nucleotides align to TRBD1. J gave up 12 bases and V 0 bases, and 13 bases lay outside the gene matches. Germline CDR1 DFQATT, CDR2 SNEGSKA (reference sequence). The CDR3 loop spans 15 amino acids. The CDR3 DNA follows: TGCAGTGCTAGAGATTCGACAGGGGTACGGGCAGACCAGCATTTT. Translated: CSARDSTGVRADQHF.

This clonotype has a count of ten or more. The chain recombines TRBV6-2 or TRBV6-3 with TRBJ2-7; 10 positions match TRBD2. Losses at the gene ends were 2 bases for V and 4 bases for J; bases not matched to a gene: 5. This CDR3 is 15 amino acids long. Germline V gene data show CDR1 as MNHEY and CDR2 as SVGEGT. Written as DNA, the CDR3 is TGTGCCAGCAGTTACAGGCTAGCGGGAGATTACGAGCAGTACTTC. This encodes CASSYRLAGDYEQYF.

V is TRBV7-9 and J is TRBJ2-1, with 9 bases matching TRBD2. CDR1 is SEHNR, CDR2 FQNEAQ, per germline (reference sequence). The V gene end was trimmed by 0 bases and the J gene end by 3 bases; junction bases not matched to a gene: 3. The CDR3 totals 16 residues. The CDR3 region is CASSLAAGGYYNEQFF. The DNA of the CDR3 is TGTGCCAGCAGCTTAGCTGCGGGGGGGTACTACAATGAGCAGTTCTTC.

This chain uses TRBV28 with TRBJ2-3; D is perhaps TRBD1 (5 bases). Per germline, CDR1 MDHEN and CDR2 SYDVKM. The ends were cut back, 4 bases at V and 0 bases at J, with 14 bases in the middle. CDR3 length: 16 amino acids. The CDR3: CASSSRTPYSTDTQYF. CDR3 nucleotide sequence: TGTGCCAGCAGTTCCCGGACACCTTATAGCACAGATACGCAGTATTTT.

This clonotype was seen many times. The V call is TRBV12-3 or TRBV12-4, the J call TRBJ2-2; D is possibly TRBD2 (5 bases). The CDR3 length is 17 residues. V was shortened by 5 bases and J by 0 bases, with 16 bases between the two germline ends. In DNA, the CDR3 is TGTGCCAGCAGTCCACGGGGAGATATTTCGAACACCGGGGAGCTGTTTTTT. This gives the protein CASSPRGDISNTGELFF.

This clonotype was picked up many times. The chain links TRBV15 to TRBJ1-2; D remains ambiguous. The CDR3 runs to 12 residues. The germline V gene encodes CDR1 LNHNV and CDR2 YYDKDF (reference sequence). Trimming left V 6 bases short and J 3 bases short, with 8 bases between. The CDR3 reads CATSRGDYGYTF. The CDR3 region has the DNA TGTGCCACCAGTCGGGGTGACTATGGCTACACCTTC.